Listed below are T cell receptor beta chains from one sample, sequenced in a study of blood T cell repertoires in COVID-19. Measured with immunoSEQ multiplex PCR; TCRdb has only the in-frame clones, and not every one. The table has around 160,000 clones, about 82% seen once. The sequencing sample was made of peripheral blood. The source is a woman aged 40 to 49 with active or convalescent COVID-19. The CDR3 runs from the conserved cysteine through the conserved F or W. A D gene is named only where the DNA matches it firmly. Size values are once, few and many counts, or a class for expanded clones, and some rows have none.

j_gene: TRBJ1-5
d_gene: NA
abundance: NA
v_gene: TRBV2
CDR3nt: TGTGCCAGCAGTGAGACACGGAATAGCAATCAGCCCCAGCATTTT
CDR3aa: CASSETRNSNQPQHF

j_gene: TRBJ1-2
d_gene: NA
abundance: NA
v_gene: TRBV12-3/TRBV12-4
CDR3nt: TGTGCCAGCACCCAGGGCAGCCGCTATGGCTACACCTTC
CDR3aa: CASTQGSRYGYTF

j_gene: TRBJ1-2
d_gene: TRBD1
abundance: NA
v_gene: TRBV7-9
CDR3nt: TGTGCCAGCAGCCCTCAACTGGGCGAGGGGGCTCATCCCTATGGCTACACCTTC
CDR3aa: CASSPQLGEGAHPYGYTF

j_gene: TRBJ2-3
d_gene: TRBD2
abundance: NA
v_gene: TRBV4-2
CDR3nt: TGTGCCAGCAGCCAAGATGGGCTAGCGGGGTCGGATACGCAGTATTTT
CDR3aa: CASSQDGLAGSDTQYF

j_gene: TRBJ2-7
d_gene: NA
abundance: NA
v_gene: TRBV28
CDR3nt: TGTGCCAGCAGTCCCGGCGACTACTCCTACTACGAGCAGTACTTC
CDR3aa: CASSPGDYSYYEQYF

j_gene: TRBJ2-6
d_gene: NA
abundance: NA
v_gene: TRBV4-3
CDR3nt: TGCGCCAGCAGCCAAGGATTGGGCAGGGGAAACTCTGGGGCCAACGTCCTGACTTTC
CDR3aa: CASSQGLGRGNSGANVLTF

j_gene: TRBJ2-2
d_gene: NA
abundance: NA
v_gene: TRBV12-5
CDR3nt: TGTGCTAGTGGTCTCTTCCGCGGGGACTACACCGGGGAGCTGTTTTTT
CDR3aa: CASGLFRGDYTGELFF

j_gene: TRBJ1-1
d_gene: NA
abundance: NA
v_gene: TRBV6-2/TRBV6-3
CDR3nt: TGTGCCAGCAGTTACTCAATCCCCAGGGACACTGAAGCTTTCTTT
CDR3aa: CASSYSIPRDTEAFF

j_gene: TRBJ1-2
d_gene: TRBD1
abundance: few
v_gene: TRBV19
CDR3nt: TGTGCCAGTCGGGACAGGGGTTATGGCTACACCTTC
CDR3aa: CASRDRGYGYTF

j_gene: TRBJ2-7
d_gene: TRBD1
abundance: NA
v_gene: TRBV27
CDR3nt: TGTGCCAGCAGTTTCACCCTGACAGGGATCTACGAGCAGTACTTC
CDR3aa: CASSFTLTGIYEQYF

j_gene: TRBJ1-2
d_gene: NA
abundance: NA
v_gene: TRBV6-5
CDR3nt: TGTGCCAGCAGGCCGGGGAGGACCGCCTATGGCTACACCTTC
CDR3aa: CASRPGRTAYGYTF

j_gene: TRBJ1-1
d_gene: TRBD1
abundance: few
v_gene: TRBV10-3
CDR3nt: TGTGCCACTCGACAGGGGGGCACTGAAGCTTTCTTT
CDR3aa: CATRQGGTEAFF

j_gene: TRBJ2-7
d_gene: TRBD2
abundance: NA
v_gene: TRBV4-1
CDR3nt: TGCGCCAGCAGCCAGGCGACTAGCGGGGGGTTTCTGGAGCAGTACTTC
CDR3aa: CASSQATSGGFLEQYF

j_gene: TRBJ1-2
d_gene: NA
abundance: few
v_gene: TRBV10-3
CDR3nt: TGTGCCATCAATCCTTTCCCCACGGGGGGGGACACCTTTAACTATGGCTACACCTTC
CDR3aa: CAINPFPTGGDTFNYGYTF